This TCR beta chain derives from a study of blood T cell repertoires in COVID-19. Sequencing was performed with immunoSEQ multiplex PCR; in TCRdb, only in-frame clones are kept and a portion is missing. The sample has 250,000 to 350,000 clones; 88% are singletons. Followed over time, Seattle patients had been enrolled while infection was active. The receptor was derived from a woman aged 30 to 39 with COVID-19, enrolled during active disease. The specimen sequenced was peripheral blood.

The CDR3 coding sequence is TGTGCCAGCAGCTGGACAGGGGGCACCATATATTTT. It codes for CASSWTGGTIYF. The chain recombines TRBV5-6 with TRBJ1-3; 10 positions agree with TRBD1. V lost 3 bases and J lost 9; bases outside the gene matches: 0. Germline-derived CDR1 and CDR2 are SGHDT and YYEEEE. The CDR3 runs 12 residues.